This entry is about one TCR beta chain. TCRdb reprocessed the PCR reads using MiXCR. Of under 35,000 clones in the sample, approximately 19% are singletons; the top ten hold roughly 22%. This sample was included in a study of metastatic and nonmetastatic thyroid tumors. None of the patients had undergone any treatment ahead of thyroid surgery. CDR3 length: 15 residues. Germline CDR1 and CDR2: SGHRS and YFSETQ. V was pared by 8 bases and J by 6 bases, with 21 bases between. This sequence joins TRBV5-1 and TRBJ2-1; D is ambiguous. The TCR was taken from a female donor with papillary thyroid cancer or a benign thyroid nodule (not recorded which). Some clones in this sample may be carry-over from other donors' samples. The sequenced sample was blood. CDR3 sequence: CASSLLPVQSNEQFF. The CDR3 DNA reads as TGCGCCAGTAGCCTCCTGCCCGTCCAGAGCAATGAGCAGTTCTTC. Supplemented by reference TRBV5-1 and TRBJ2-1, the full variable domain reads KAGVTQTPRYLIKTRGQQVTLSCSPISGHRSVSWYQQTPGQGLQFLFEYFSETQRNKGNFPGRFSGRQFSNSRSEMNVSTLELGDSALYLCASSLLPVQSNEQFFGPGTRLTVL.